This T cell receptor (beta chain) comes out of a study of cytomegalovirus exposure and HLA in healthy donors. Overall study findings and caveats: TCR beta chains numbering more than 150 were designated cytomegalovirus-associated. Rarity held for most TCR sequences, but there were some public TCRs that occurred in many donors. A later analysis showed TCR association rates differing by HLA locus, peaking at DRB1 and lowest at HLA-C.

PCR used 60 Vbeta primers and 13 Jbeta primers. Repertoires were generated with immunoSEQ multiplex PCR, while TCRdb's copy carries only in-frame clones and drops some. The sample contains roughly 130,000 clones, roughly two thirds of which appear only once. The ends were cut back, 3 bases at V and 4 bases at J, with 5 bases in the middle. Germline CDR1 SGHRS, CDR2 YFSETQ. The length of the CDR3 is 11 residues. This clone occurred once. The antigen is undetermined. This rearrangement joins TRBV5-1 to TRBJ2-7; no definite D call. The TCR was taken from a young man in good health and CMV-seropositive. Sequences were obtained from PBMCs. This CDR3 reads CASSSSYEQYF. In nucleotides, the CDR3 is TGCGCCAGCAGCTCCTCTTACGAGCAGTACTTC.